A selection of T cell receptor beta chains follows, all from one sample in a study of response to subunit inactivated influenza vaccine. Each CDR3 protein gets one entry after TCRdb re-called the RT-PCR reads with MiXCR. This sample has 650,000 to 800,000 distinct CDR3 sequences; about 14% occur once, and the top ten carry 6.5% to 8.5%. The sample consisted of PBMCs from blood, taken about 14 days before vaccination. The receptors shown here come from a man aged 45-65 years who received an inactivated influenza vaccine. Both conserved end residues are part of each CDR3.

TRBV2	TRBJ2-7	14	CASNTRGGGYEQYF
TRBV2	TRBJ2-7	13	CASGSGRAHEQYF
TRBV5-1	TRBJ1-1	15	CASSLWPDPNTEAFF
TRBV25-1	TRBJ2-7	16	CASSGAAGTGSYEQYF
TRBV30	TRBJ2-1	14	CAWSVGSQGNEQFF
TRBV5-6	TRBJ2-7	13	CASSLDLTAAANF
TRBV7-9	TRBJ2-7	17	CASTPGDRPIDLYEQYF
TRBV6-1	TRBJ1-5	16	CASLISETDSDQPQHF
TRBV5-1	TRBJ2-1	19	CASSLAKDLAGETYNEQFF
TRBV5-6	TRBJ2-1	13	CASSLGTINEQFF
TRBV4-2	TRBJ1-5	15	CASSQDGQPNQPQHF
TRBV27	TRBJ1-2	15	CASSLSFDSPYGYTF
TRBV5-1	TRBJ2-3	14	CASSLSRVRHTQYF
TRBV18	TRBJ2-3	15	CASSPRQGVADTQYF
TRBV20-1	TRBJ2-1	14	CSARTGPTLNEQFF
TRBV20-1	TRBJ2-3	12	CSGSGGEDTQYF
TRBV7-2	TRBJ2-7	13	CASSFTREYEQYF
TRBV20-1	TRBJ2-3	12	CSARGYTDTQYF